This TCR beta chain came from a study of blood T cell repertoires in COVID-19. Whole-study context: T cells, B-cell-depleted T cells, or PBMCs provided the cDNA or gDNA that served as material.

Study processing details: Reference gene primer amplification gave nucleated cell count estimates. The table came from immunoSEQ multiplex PCR; TCRdb's copy has only in-frame clones and leaves some out. The V and J calls and clone size are taken from that table; D and trimming were inferred from the DNA. The sample lists around 100,000 clones; 89% were seen once. The CDR3 contains 16 residues. With 1 base removed from V and 4 bases from J, the gap between germline ends came to 14 bases. Germline CDR1 is MNHNS and CDR2 is SASEGT. The clonotype originates from a woman aged 55-69 years with acute or convalescent COVID-19. This chain links TRBV6-1 with TRBJ1-5; TRBD1 might be the D (6 bases). The sequencing sample was made of peripheral blood. CDR3 loop: CASSEGPTGRNQPQHF. The CDR3, as DNA: TGTGCCAGCAGTGAAGGACCGACAGGCCGGAATCAGCCCCAGCATTTT.